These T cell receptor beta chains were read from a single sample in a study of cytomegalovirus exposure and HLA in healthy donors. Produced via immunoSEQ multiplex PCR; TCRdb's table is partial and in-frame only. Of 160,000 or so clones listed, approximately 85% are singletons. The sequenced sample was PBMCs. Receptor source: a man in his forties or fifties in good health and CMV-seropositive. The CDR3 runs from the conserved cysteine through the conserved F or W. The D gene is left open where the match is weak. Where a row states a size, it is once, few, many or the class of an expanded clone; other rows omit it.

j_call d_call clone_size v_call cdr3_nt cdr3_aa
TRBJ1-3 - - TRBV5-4 TGTGCCAGCAGCTTGGAAGGGGTTAACACCATATATTTT CASSLEGVNTIYF
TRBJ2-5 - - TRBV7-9 TGTGCCAGCAGCCAGGCATCCGGTGGTAGCGGTTTTGGGGAGACCCAGTACTTC CASSQASGGSGFGETQYF
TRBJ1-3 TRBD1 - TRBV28 TGTGCCAGCAGATCTCCGACAGGGACTGGAAACACCATATATTTT CASRSPTGTGNTIYF
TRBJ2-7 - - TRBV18 TGTGCCAGCTCGGTGGGGGGGGCGATGACCTACGAGCAGTACTTC CASSVGGAMTYEQYF
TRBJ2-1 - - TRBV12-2 TGTGCAAGTCGCTTAGCTAGCGGGAGGGATGGTGAGCAGTTCTTC CASRLASGRDGEQFF
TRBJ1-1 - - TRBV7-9 TGTGCCAGCAGCTTAGCGCTTGCCGGGAACACTGAAGCTTTCTTT CASSLALAGNTEAFF
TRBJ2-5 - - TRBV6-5 TGTGCCAGCAGCATCGACAGTTGGGGCCAAGAGACCCAGTACTTC CASSIDSWGQETQYF
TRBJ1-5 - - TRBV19 TGTGCCAGTGCCAGAGGCAGTTATAGCAATCAGCCCCAGCATTTT CASARGSYSNQPQHF
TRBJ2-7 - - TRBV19 TGTGCCAGTAGTATGATCCCCGGTACTTCCTACGAGCAGTACTTC CASSMIPGTSYEQYF
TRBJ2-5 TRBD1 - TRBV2 TGTGCCAGCAGTCCTAGACAGGGGGCCTTTGTGGAGACCCAGTACTTC CASSPRQGAFVETQYF
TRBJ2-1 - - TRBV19 TGTGCCAGTAGCGGGAGTTCTGTGAATGAGCAGTTCTTC CASSGSSVNEQFF
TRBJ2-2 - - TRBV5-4 TGTGCCAGCAGCTTGGTTGGGGCCACCGGGGAGCTGTTTTTT CASSLVGATGELFF
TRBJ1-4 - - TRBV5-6 TGTGCCAGCAGCTTGCGACAGAGCGCAACTAATGAAAAACTGTTTTTT CASSLRQSATNEKLFF
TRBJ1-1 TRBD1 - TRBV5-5 TGTGCCAGCAGCCAAGGACAGGGGTGGTTTGATACTGAAGCTTTCTTT CASSQGQGWFDTEAFF
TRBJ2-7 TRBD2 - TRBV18 TGTGCCAGCTCACCAGGGGCTAGTAGCGGGGCCCGTCACGAGCAGTACTTC CASSPGASSGARHEQYF
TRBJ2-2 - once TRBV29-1 TGCAGCGTTCCAAGGCAGGGCAACACCGGGGAGCTGTTTTTT CSVPRQGNTGELFF
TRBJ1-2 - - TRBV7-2 TGTGCCAGCAGCTTAGCGGAGACGGATTATGGCTACACCTTC CASSLAETDYGYTF
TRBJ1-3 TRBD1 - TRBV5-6 TGTGCCAGCAGCAGAGACAGGGGCGCGTCAGACACCATATATTTT CASSRDRGASDTIYF
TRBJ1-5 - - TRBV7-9 TGTTCCAGCAGCTTTTGGGGAGGGGAAGATCAGCCCCAGCATTTT CSSSFWGGEDQPQHF
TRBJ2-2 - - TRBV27 TGTGCCAGCAGTCAATACTCTTTTAGAGGGAGAGCCGGGGAGCTGTTTTTT CASSQYSFRGRAGELFF
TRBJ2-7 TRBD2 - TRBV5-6 TGTGCCAGCAGCTTAGGGAGGGCCCCCTACGAGCAGTACTTC CASSLGRAPYEQYF
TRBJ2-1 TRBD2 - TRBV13 TGTGCCAGCAGCCTCACCGGGACTAGCAGATACAATGAGCAGTTCTTC CASSLTGTSRYNEQFF
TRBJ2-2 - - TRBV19 TGTGCCAGTATCCTTGGGCATTACTCGAACACCGGGGAGCTGTTTTTT CASILGHYSNTGELFF